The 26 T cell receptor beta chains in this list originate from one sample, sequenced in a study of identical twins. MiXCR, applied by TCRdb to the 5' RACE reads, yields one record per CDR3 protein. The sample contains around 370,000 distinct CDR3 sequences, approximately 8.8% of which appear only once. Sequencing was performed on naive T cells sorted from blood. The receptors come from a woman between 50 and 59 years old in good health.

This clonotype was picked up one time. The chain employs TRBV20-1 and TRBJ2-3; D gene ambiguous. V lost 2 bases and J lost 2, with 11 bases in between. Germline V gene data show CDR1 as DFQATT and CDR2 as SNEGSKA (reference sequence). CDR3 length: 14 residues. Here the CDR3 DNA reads TGCAGTGCTAGAAAGAGGAGTATCACAGATACGCAGTATTTT. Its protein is CSARKRSITDTQYF.

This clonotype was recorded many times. The DNA for the CDR3 is TGTGCCAGCAGTTACCGACAGGGTCATGGCTACACCTTC. It is translated as CASSYRQGHGYTF. J is TRBJ1-2 and V is TRBV12-3 or TRBV12-4; 7 positions match TRBD1. Trimming at V came to 4 bases and at J to 6 bases, leaving 5 bases not matched to a gene. CDR3 length equals 13 residues.

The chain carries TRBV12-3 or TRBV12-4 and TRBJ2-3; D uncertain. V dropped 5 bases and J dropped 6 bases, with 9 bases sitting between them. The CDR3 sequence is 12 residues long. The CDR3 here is CASSPIADTQYF. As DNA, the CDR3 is TGTGCCAGCAGTCCGATCGCCGATACGCAGTATTTT.

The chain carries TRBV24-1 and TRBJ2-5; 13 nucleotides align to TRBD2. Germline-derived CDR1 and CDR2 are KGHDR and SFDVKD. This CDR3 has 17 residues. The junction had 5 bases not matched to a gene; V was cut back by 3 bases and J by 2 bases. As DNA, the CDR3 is TGTGCCACCAGTGATCCAGGGACTAGCGGGAAACAAGAGACCCAGTACTTC. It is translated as CATSDPGTSGKQETQYF.

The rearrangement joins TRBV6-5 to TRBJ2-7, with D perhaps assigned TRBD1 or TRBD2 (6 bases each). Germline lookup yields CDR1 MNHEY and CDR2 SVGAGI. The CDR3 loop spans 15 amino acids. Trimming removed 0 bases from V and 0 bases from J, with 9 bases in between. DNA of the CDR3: TGTGCCAGCAGTTACTCGCGGGACACCTCCTACGAGCAGTACTTC. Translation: CASSYSRDTSYEQYF.

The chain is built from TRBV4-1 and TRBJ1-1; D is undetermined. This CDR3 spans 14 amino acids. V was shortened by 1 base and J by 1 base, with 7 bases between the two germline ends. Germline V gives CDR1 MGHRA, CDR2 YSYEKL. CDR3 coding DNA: TGCGCCAGCAGCCAAGTCCAGTCGAACACTGAAGCTTTCTTT. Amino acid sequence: CASSQVQSNTEAFF.

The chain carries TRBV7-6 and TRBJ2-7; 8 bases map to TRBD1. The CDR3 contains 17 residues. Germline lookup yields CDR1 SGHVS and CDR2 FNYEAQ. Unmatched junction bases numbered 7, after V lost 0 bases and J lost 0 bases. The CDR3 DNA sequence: TGTGCCAGCAGCTTAGCCTCTAGGACAGGGCTCTCCTACGAGCAGTACTTC. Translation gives CASSLASRTGLSYEQYF.

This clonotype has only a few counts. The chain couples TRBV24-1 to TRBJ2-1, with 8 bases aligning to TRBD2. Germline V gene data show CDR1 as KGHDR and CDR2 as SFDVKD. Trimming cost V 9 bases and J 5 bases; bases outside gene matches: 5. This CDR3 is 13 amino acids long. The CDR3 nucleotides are TGTGCCACCCATAGCGGGATCGACAATGAGCAGTTCTTC. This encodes CATHSGIDNEQFF.

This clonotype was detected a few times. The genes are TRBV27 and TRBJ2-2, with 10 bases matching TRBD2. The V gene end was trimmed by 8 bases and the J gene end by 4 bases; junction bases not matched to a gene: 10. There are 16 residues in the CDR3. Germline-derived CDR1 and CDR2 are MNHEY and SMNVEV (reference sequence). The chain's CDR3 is CASRLKSGRATGELFF. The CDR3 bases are TGTGCCAGCCGACTGAAAAGCGGGAGGGCCACCGGGGAGCTGTTTTTT.

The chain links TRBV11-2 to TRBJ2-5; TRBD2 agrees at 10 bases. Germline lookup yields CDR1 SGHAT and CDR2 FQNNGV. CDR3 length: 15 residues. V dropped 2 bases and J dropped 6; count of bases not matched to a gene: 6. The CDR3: CASSLSSGRTKTQYF. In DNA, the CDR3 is TGTGCCAGCAGCTTATCTAGCGGGAGAACAAAGACCCAGTACTTC.

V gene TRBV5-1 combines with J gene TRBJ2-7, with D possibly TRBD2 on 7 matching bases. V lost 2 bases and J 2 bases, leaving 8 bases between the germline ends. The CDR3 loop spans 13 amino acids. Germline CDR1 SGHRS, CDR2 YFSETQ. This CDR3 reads CASSFGGPYEQYF. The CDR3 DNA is TGCGCCAGCAGCTTCGGGGGGCCCTACGAGCAGTACTTC.

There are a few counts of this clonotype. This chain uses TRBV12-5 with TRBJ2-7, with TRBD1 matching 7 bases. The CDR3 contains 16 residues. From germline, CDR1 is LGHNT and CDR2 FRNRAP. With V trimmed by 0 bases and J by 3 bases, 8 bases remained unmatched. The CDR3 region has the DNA TGTGCTAGTGGTTTGGTAGGGGGCAGCGGAGACTACGAGCAGTACTTC. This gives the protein CASGLVGGSGDYEQYF. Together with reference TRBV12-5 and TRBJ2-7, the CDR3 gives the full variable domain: DARVTQTPRHKVTEMGQEVTMRCQPILGHNTVFWYRQTMMQGLELLAYFRNRAPLDDSGMPKDRFSAEMPDATLATLKIQPSEPRDSAVYFCASGLVGGSGDYEQYFGPGTRLTVT.

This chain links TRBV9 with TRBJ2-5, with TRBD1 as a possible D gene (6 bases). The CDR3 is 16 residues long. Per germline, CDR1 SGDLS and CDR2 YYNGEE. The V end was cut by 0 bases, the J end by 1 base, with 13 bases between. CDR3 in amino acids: CASSVGADRLQETQYF. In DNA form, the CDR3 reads TGTGCCAGCAGCGTAGGGGCCGACAGGCTCCAAGAGACCCAGTACTTC.

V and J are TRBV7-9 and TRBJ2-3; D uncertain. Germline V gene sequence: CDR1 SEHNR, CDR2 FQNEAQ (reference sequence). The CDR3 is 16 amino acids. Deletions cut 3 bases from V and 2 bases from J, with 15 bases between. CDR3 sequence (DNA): TGTGCCAGCAGCTTGCTTGGGGTTAGGGACACAGATACGCAGTATTTT. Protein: CASSLLGVRDTDTQYF.

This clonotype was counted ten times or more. CDR3 loop: CSVAYDRGDTDTQYF. The CDR3, as DNA: TGCAGCGTTGCTTACGACAGGGGAGACACAGATACGCAGTATTTT. The chain uses TRBV29-1 and TRBJ2-3, with 8 nucleotides matching TRBD1. Germline loops: CDR1 SQVTM, CDR2 ANQGSEA. The V and J ends lost 4 bases and 2 bases, in that order; junction bases with no gene match: 8. The CDR3 runs 15 residues.

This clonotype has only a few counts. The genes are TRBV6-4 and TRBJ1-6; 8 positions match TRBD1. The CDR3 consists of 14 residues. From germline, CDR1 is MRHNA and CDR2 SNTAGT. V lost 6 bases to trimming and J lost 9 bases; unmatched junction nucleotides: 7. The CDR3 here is CASRAGTGGSPLHF. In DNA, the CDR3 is TGTGCCAGCAGAGCCGGGACAGGCGGTTCACCCCTCCACTTT.

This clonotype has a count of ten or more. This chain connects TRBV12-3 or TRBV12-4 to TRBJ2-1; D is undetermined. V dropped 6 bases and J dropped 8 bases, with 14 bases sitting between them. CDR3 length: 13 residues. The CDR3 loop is CASRGTVRDEQFF. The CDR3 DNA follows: TGTGCCAGCAGGGGAACAGTAAGAGATGAGCAGTTCTTC.

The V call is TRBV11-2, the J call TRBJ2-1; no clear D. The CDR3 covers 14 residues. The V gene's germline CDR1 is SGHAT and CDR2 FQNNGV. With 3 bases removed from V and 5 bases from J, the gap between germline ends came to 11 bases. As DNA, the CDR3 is TGTGCCAGCAGCTTTGATACCTCGGACAATGAGCAGTTCTTC. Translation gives CASSFDTSDNEQFF.

The CDR3 DNA is TGTGCCACCAAAAGTAGCGGGAGGTCCAATGAGCAGTTCTTC. It codes for CATKSSGRSNEQFF. This chain connects TRBV24-1 to TRBJ2-1; TRBD2 matches 10 bases. CDR1 and CDR2 (germline): KGHDR, SFDVKD. CDR3 size: 14 residues. The junction had 6 bases not matched to a gene; V was cut back by 8 bases and J by 6 bases.

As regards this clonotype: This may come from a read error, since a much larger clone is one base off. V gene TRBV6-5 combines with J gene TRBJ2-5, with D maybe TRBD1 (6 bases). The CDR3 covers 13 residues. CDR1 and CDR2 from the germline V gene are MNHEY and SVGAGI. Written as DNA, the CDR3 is TGTGTCAGCAGTTACCCAGGGGTAGAGACCCAGTACTTC. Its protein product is CVSSYPGVETQYF.

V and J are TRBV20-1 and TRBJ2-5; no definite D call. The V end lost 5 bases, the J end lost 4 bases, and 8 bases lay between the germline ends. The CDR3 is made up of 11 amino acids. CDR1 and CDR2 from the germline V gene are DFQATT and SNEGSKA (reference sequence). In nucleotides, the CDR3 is TGCAGTGCTGCATACGGAGAGACCCAGTACTTC. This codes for CSAAYGETQYF.

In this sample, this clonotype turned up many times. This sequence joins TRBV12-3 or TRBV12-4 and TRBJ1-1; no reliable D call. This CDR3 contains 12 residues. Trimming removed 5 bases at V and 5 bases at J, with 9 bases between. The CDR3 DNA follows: TGTGCCAGCAGTCCCCGGAGGACTGAAGCTTTCTTT. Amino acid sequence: CASSPRRTEAFF.

The CDR3 nucleotides read TGCAGTGCCCTTACTAGCGGGAGCACAGATACGCAGTATTTT. Its protein product is CSALTSGSTDTQYF. The chain joins TRBV20-1 to TRBJ2-3, with TRBD2 matching over 9 bases. The CDR3 has 14 residues. Unmatched junction bases numbered 4, after V lost 6 bases and J lost 0 bases. Germline V lookup: CDR1 DFQATT, CDR2 SNEGSKA (reference sequence).

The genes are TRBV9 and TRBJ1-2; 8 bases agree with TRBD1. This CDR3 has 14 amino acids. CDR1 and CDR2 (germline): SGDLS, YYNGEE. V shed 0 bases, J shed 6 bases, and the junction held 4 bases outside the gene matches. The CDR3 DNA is TGTGCCAGCAGCGTAGCATACAGGGGGGATGGCTACACCTTC. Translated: CASSVAYRGDGYTF.

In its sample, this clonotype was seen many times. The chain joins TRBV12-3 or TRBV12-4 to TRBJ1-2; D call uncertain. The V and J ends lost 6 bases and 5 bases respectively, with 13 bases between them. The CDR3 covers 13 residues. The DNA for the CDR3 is TGTGCCAGCAGCCCCGGACGGGGATATGGCTACACCTTC. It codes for CASSPGRGYGYTF.

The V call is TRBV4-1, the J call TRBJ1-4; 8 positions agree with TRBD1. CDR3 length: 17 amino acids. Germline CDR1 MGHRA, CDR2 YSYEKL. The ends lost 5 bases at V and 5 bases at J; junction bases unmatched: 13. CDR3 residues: CASSSIRGQRVNEKLFF. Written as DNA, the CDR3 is TGCGCCAGCAGCTCTATCAGGGGGCAGAGGGTAAATGAAAAACTGTTTTTT.